The 6 T cell receptor beta chains presented below share a single source sample, sequenced in a study of blood T cell repertoires in COVID-19. Generated by immunoSEQ multiplex PCR, the TCRdb table keeps only in-frame clones and is missing some. The sample lists 100,000 to 150,000 clones, 70% to 75% occurring once. Sample: peripheral blood. These receptors were collected from a man between 60 and 75 years old with acute or convalescent COVID-19.

This chain connects TRBV7-8 to TRBJ2-7, with 11 bases lining up with TRBD1. CDR1 is SGHVS, CDR2 FQNEAQ, per germline. V dropped 5 bases and J dropped 7; count of bases not matched to a gene: 13. There are 16 residues in the CDR3. The chain's CDR3 is CASSLRDRGDIGEQYF. DNA for the CDR3: TGTGCCAGCAGCCTTCGGGACAGGGGGGATATTGGGGAGCAGTACTTC.

J is TRBJ1-1 and V is TRBV18; no clear D. The V end lost 3 bases, the J end lost 1 base, and 3 bases lay between the germline ends. This CDR3 is 12 amino acids long. CDR1 is KGHSH and CDR2 is LQKENI in the germline V gene. CDR3 amino acids: CASSPGNTEAFF. The CDR3 coding sequence is TGTGCCAGCTCACCCGGGAACACTGAAGCTTTCTTT.

Here the CDR3 DNA reads TGCGCCAGCAGCCTCTCGTACTCATACAATGAGCAGTTCTTC. Its protein is CASSLSYSYNEQFF. The chain links TRBV4-1 to TRBJ2-1; D is uncertain. CDR3 size: 14 residues. Germline CDR1 MGHRA, CDR2 YSYEKL. The V end lost 4 bases, the J end lost 4 bases, and 11 bases lay between the germline ends.

V usage is TRBV9 and J usage is TRBJ2-1, with D possibly matching TRBD2 (5 bases). V lost 4 bases and J 12 bases, leaving 23 bases between the germline ends. Germline V CDR1 and CDR2: SGDLS, YYNGEE. The CDR3 is 15 residues long. The CDR3 DNA reads TGTGCCAGCAGCTCCTCGAGTGGGAGTGGGTCTTGGCAGTTCTTC. Its translation: CASSSSSGSGSWQFF. The full variable domain, with the rest looked up from reference TRBV9 and TRBJ2-1, is DSGVTQTPKHLITATGQRVTLRCSPRSGDLSVYWYQQSLDQGLQFLIQYYNGEERAKGNILERFSAQQFPDLHSELNLSSLELGDSALYFCASSSSSGSGSWQFFGPGTRLTVL.

The genes are TRBV5-8 and TRBJ2-3, with 11 bases fitting TRBD2. V gave up 2 bases and J gave up 3 bases; unmatched junction bases: 8. The germline gives CDR1 SGHTS, CDR2 YDEGEE. The CDR3 consists of 17 residues. CDR3 sequence: CASSFILTSGGTDTQYF. The CDR3, as DNA: TGTGCCAGCAGCTTCATATTAACTAGCGGGGGAACAGATACGCAGTATTTT. The full variable domain, rest sourced from reference TRBV5-8 and TRBJ2-3, is EAGVTQSPTHLIKTRGQQATLRCSPISGHTSVYWYQQALGLGLQFLLWYDEGEERNRGNFPPRFSGRQFPNYSSELNVNALELEDSALYLCASSFILTSGGTDTQYFGPGTRLTVL.

J is TRBJ2-7 and V is TRBV2; 9 nucleotides line up with TRBD2. The junction had 1 base not matched to a gene; V was cut back by 3 bases and J by 1 base. This CDR3 is 14 amino acids long. Looked up from germline, CDR1 is SNHLY and CDR2 is FYNNEI. The CDR3 nucleotides read TGTGCCAGCAGTGATAGCGGGGGTTCCTACGAGCAGTACTTC. It encodes CASSDSGGSYEQYF. The full variable domain, rest sourced from reference TRBV2 and TRBJ2-7, is EPEVTQTPSHQVTQMGQEVILRCVPISNHLYFYWYRQILGQKVEFLVSFYNNEISEKSEIFDDQFSVERPDGSNFTLKIRSTKLEDSAMYFCASSDSGGSYEQYFGPGTRLTVT.